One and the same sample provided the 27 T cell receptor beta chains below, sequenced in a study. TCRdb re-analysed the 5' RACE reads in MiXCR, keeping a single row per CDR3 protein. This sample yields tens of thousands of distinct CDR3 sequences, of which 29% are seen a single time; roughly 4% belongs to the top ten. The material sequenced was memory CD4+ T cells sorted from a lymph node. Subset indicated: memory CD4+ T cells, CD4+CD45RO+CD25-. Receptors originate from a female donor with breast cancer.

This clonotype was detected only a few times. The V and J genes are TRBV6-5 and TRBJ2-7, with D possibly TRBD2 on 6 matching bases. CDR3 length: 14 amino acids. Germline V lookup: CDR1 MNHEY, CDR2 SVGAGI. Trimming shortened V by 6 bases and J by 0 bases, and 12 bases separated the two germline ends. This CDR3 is CASREGGSSYEQYF. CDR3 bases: TGTGCCAGCAGGGAGGGCGGAAGCTCCTACGAGCAGTACTTC.

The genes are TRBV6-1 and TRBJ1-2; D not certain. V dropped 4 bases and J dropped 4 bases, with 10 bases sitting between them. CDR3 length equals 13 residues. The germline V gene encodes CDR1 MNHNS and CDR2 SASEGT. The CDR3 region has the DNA TGTGCCAGCAGTGCCATGGACGGCTATGGCTACACCTTC. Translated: CASSAMDGYGYTF.

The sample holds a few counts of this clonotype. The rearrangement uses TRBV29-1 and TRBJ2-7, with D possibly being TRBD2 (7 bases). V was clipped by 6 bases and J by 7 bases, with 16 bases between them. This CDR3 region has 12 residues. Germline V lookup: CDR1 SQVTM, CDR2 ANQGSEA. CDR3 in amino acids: CSVARGAGEQYF. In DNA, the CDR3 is TGCAGCGTGGCCCGGGGGGCCGGGGAGCAGTACTTC.

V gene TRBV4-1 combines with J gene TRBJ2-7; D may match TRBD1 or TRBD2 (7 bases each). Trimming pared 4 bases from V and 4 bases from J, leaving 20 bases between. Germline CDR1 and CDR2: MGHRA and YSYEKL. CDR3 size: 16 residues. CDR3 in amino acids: CASSPWRGRGRYEQYF. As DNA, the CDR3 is TGCGCCAGCAGCCCTTGGAGGGGGCGGGGGCGTTACGAGCAGTACTTC.

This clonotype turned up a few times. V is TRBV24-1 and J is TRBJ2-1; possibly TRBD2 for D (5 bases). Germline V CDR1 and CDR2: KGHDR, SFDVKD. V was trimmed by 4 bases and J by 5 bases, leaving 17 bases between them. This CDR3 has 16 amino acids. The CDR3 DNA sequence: TGTGCCACCAGTGACCCGCGGGCGGGTTGGAACAATGAGCAGTTCTTC. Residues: CATSDPRAGWNNEQFF.

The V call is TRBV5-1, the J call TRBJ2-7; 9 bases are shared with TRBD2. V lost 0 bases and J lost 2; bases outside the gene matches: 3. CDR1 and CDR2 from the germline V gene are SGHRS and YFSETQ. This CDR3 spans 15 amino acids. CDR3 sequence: CASSLVAGATYEQYF. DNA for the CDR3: TGCGCCAGCAGCTTGGTAGCGGGAGCTACCTACGAGCAGTACTTC.

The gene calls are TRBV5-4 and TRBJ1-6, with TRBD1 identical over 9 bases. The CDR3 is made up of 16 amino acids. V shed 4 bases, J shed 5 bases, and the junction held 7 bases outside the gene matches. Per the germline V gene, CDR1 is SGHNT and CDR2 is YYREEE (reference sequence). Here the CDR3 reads CASSIYRGLDNSPLHF. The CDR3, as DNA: TGTGCCAGCAGCATCTACAGGGGGCTCGATAATTCACCCCTCCACTTT. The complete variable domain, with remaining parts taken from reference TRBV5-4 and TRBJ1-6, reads ETGVTQSPTHLIKTRGQQVTLRCSSQSGHNTVSWYQQALGQGPQFIFQYYREEENGRGNFPPRFSGLQFPNYSSELNVNALELDDSALYLCASSIYRGLDNSPLHFGNGTRLTVT.

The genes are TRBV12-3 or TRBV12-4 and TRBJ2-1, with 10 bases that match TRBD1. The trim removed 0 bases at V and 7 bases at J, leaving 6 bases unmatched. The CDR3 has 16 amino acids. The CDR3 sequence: CASSLAAGTGENEQFF. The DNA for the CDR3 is TGTGCCAGCAGTTTAGCGGCCGGGACAGGGGAGAATGAGCAGTTCTTC.

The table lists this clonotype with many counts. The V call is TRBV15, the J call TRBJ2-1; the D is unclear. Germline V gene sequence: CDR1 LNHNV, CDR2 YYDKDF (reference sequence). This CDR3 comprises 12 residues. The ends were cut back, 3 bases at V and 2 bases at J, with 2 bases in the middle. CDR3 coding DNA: TGTGCCACCAGCAGGACCTACAATGAGCAGTTCTTC. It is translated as CATSRTYNEQFF. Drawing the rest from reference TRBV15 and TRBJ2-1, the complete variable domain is DAMVIQNPRYQVTQFGKPVTLSCSQTLNHNVMYWYQQKSSQAPKLLFHYYDKDFNNEADTPDNFQSRRPNTSFCFLDIRSPGLGDTAMYLCATSRTYNEQFFGPGTRLTVL.

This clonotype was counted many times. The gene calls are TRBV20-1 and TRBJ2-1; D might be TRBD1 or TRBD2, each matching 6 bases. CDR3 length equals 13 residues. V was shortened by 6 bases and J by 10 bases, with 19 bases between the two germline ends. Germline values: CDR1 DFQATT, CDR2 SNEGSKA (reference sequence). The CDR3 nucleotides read TGCAGTGCCCCGGGGGCGGCTAGTGTCGAGCAGTTCTTC. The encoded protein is CSAPGAASVEQFF.

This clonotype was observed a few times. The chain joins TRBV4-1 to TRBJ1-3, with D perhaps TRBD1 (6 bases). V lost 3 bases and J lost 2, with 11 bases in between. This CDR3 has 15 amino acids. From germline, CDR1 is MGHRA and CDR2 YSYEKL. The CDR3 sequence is CASSHLGQTGNTIYF. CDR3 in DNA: TGCGCCAGCAGCCACCTCGGACAGACTGGAAACACCATATATTTT.

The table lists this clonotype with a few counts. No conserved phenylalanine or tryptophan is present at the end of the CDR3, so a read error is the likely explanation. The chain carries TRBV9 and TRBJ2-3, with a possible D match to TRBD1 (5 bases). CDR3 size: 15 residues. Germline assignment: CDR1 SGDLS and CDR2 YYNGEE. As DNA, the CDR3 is TGTGCCGGCAGCATTAACGGACAAAGCACAGATACGCAGTATTCT. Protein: CAGSINGQSTDTQYS.

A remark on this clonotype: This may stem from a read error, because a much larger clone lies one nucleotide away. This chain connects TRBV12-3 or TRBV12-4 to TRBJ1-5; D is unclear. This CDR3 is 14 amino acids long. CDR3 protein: CTSSRQYSNQPQHF. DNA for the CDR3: TGTACCAGCAGTCGACAATATAGCAATCAGCCCCAGCATTTT.

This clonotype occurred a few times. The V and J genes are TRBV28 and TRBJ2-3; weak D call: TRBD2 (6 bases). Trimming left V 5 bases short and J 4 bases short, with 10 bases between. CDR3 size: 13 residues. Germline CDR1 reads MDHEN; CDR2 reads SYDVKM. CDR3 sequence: CASSPPGADTQYF. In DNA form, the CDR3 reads TGTGCCAGCAGTCCTCCGGGGGCAGATACGCAGTATTTT.

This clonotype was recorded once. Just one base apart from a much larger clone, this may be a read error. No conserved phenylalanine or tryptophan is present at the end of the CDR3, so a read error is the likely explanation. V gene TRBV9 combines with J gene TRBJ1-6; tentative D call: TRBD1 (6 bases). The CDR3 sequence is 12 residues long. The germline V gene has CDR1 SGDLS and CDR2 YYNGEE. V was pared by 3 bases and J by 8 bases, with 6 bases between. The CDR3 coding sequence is TGTGCCAGCAGCGGGACAGATTCACCCCTCCACTCT. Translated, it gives CASSGTDSPLHS.

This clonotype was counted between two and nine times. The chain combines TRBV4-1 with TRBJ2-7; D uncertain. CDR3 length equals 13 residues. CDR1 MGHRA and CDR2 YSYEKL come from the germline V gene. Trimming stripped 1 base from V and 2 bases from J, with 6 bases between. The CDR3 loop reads CASSQGRTYEQYF. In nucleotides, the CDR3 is TGCGCCAGCAGCCAAGGCCGTACCTACGAGCAGTACTTC.

This chain's CDR3 is CSAVLAGTYNEQFF. The CDR3 nucleotides read TGCAGTGCGGTACTAGCGGGAACCTACAATGAGCAGTTCTTC. The chain couples TRBV20-1 to TRBJ2-1; 10 bases match TRBD2. The V gene's germline CDR1 is DFQATT and CDR2 SNEGSKA (reference sequence). Trimming at V came to 6 bases and at J to 2 bases, leaving 4 bases not matched to a gene. The CDR3 length is 14 residues.

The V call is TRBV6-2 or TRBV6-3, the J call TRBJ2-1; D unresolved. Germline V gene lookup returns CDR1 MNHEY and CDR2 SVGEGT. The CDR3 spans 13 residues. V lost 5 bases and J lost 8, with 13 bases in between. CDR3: CASSPIVVDEQFF. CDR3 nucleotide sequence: TGTGCCAGCAGTCCGATAGTGGTAGATGAGCAGTTCTTC.

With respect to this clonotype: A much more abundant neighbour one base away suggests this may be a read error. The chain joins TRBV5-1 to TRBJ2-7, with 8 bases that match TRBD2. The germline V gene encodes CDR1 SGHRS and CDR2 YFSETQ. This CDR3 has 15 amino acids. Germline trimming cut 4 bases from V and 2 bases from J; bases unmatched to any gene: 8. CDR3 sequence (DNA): TGCGCCAGCAGCGCCGCAGCGGGGGTCGCCTACGAGCAGTACTTC. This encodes CASSAAAGVAYEQYF.

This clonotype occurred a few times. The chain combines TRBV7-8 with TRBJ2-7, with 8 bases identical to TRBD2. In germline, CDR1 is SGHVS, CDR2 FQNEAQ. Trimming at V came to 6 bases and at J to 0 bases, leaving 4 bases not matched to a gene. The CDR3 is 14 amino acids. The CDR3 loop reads CASRSSGVSYEQYF. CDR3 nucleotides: TGTGCCAGCAGGAGTAGCGGGGTCTCCTACGAGCAGTACTTC.

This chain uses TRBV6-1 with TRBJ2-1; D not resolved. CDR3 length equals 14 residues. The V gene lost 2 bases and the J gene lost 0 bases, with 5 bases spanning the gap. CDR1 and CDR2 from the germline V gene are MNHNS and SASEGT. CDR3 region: CASSERHSYNEQFF. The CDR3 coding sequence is TGTGCCAGCAGTGAACGTCACTCCTACAATGAGCAGTTCTTC.

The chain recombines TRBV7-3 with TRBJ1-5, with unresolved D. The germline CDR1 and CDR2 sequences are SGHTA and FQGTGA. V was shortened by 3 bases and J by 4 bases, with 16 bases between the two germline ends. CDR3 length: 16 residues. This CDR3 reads CASSFGTDFRNQPQHF. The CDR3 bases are TGTGCCAGCAGCTTCGGCACGGACTTCAGGAATCAGCCCCAGCATTTT.

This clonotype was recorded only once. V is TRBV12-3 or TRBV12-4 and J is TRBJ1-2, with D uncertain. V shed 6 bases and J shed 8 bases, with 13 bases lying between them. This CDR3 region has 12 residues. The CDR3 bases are TGTGCCAGCAGCCGGGAAGTAGGAGGCTACACCTTC. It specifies CASSREVGGYTF.

The CDR3 nucleotides are TGTGCCAGCAGTCTAGACCTTAGCAATCAGCCCCAGCATTTT. Its protein is CASSLDLSNQPQHF. This rearrangement joins TRBV6-6 to TRBJ1-5; no firm D call. The CDR3 totals 14 residues. V shed 5 bases and J shed 0 bases, with 8 bases lying between them. CDR1 is MNHNY and CDR2 is SVGAGI in the germline V gene (reference sequence).

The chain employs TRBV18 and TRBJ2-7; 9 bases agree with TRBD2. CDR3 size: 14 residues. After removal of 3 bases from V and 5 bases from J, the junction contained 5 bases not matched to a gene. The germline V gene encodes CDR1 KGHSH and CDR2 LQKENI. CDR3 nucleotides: TGTGCCAGCTCACCCGGGACTAGCTACCACGAGCAGTACTTC. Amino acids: CASSPGTSYHEQYF.

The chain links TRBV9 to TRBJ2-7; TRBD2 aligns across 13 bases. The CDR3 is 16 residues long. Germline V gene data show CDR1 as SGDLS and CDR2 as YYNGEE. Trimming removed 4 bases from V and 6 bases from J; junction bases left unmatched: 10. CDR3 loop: CASSSGLAGRSTEQYF. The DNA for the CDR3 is TGTGCCAGCAGCTCGGGACTAGCGGGAAGGTCCACCGAGCAGTACTTC.

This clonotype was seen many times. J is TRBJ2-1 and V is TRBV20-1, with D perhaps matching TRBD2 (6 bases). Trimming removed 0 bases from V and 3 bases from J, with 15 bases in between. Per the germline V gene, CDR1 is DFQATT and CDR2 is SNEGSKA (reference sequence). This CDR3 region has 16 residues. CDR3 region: CSARDLERANYNEQFF. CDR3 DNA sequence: TGCAGTGCTAGAGATCTGGAGCGGGCGAACTACAATGAGCAGTTCTTC.